These 18 T cell receptor beta chains share one sample of origin, sequenced in a study of cytomegalovirus exposure and HLA in healthy donors. Generated by immunoSEQ multiplex PCR, the TCRdb table keeps only in-frame clones and is missing some. The table includes under 200,000 clones, less than 95% detected once. The sequenced material came from PBMCs. These receptors all come from a woman under 30 in good health and CMV-seropositive.

The chain carries TRBV7-2 and TRBJ2-7, with 11 bases identical to TRBD2. This CDR3 region has 14 residues. Germline V gene lookup returns CDR1 SGHTA and CDR2 FQGNSA. J was trimmed by 3 bases and V by 3 bases; bases with no gene match: 1. CDR3 protein: CASSLGLADYEQYF. CDR3 DNA sequence: TGTGCCAGCAGCTTGGGACTAGCGGACTACGAGCAGTACTTC.

The chain combines TRBV25-1 with TRBJ2-1, with 9 bases aligning to TRBD1. With V trimmed by 4 bases and J by 1 base, 8 bases remained unmatched. The length of the CDR3 is 17 residues. Germline V CDR1 and CDR2: MGHDK, SYGVNS. The CDR3: CASSGAGTGSSYNEQFF. CDR3 nucleotide sequence: TGTGCCAGCAGTGGGGCCGGGACAGGGAGTTCCTACAATGAGCAGTTCTTC. Using reference TRBV25-1 and TRBJ2-1 for the parts outside the CDR3, the full variable domain is EADIYQTPRYLVIGTGKKITLECSQTMGHDKMYWYQQDPGMELHLIHYSYGVNSTEKGDLSSESTVSRIRTEHFPLTLESARPSHTSQYLCASSGAGTGSSYNEQFFGPGTRLTVL.

V usage is TRBV19 and J usage is TRBJ1-4; D perhaps matches TRBD1 (5 bases). The CDR3 is made up of 15 amino acids. The V end lost 3 bases, the J end lost 2 bases, and 10 bases lay between the germline ends. The germline gives CDR1 LNHDA, CDR2 SQIVND (reference sequence). The CDR3 loop is CASSIQGWTNEKLFF. In DNA form, the CDR3 reads TGTGCCAGTAGTATCCAGGGTTGGACTAATGAAAAACTGTTTTTT. Full variable domain (outside the CDR3, taken from reference TRBV19 and TRBJ1-4): DGGITQSPKYLFRKEGQNVTLSCEQNLNHDAMYWYRQDPGQGLRLIYYSQIVNDFQKGDIAEGYSVSREKKESFPLTVTSAQKNPTAFYLCASSIQGWTNEKLFFGSGTQLSVL.

The chain carries TRBV5-1 and TRBJ1-5; 8 bases line up with TRBD1. Per germline, CDR1 SGHRS and CDR2 YFSETQ. The V and J ends lost 0 bases and 6 bases, in that order; junction bases with no gene match: 2. There are 14 residues in the CDR3. CDR3 coding DNA: TGCGCCAGCAGCTTGGGGACAGGGTCTCAGCCCCAGCATTTT. This translates into CASSLGTGSQPQHF.

The chain combines TRBV18 with TRBJ2-7; TRBD2 agrees at 10 bases. The germline gives CDR1 KGHSH, CDR2 LQKENI. V lost 6 bases, J lost 1 base, and 9 bases stayed unmatched. CDR3 length equals 16 residues. The CDR3 reads CASSPTSGTISYEQYF. The DNA for the CDR3 is TGTGCCAGCTCCCCTACTAGCGGGACGATATCCTACGAGCAGTACTTC.

This sequence joins TRBV5-6 and TRBJ2-7, with 8 positions matching TRBD2. J was trimmed by 7 bases and V by 1 base; bases with no gene match: 10. CDR1 is SGHDT, CDR2 YYEEEE, per germline. The CDR3 runs 15 residues. CDR3 sequence reads: CASSLLLRGGLEQYF. As DNA, the CDR3 is TGTGCCAGCAGCTTGTTATTACGGGGGGGTCTAGAGCAGTACTTC.

The chain has TRBV14 and TRBJ2-1, with 7 bases that match TRBD1. Germline V gene sequence: CDR1 SGHDN, CDR2 FVKESK. The ends lost 0 bases at V and 3 bases at J; junction bases unmatched: 17. The CDR3 contains 20 residues. The CDR3 loop is CASSQDPVSDPGQRYNEQFF. CDR3 bases: TGTGCCAGCAGCCAAGATCCTGTATCGGACCCGGGACAGCGCTACAATGAGCAGTTCTTC.

The chain carries TRBV28 and TRBJ1-4; TRBD1 might be the D (5 bases). Trimming pared 6 bases from V and 8 bases from J, leaving 16 bases between. Germline V lookup: CDR1 MDHEN, CDR2 SYDVKM. This CDR3 region has 14 residues. This CDR3 reads CASSPGNRREKLFF. The CDR3 DNA reads TGTGCCAGCAGCCCAGGGAATCGAAGGGAAAAACTGTTTTTT.

V gene TRBV6-5 combines with J gene TRBJ1-1; TRBD1 aligns across 9 bases. J lost 4 bases, V lost 2 bases, and 2 bases had no gene match. This CDR3 comprises 14 residues. The germline V gene encodes CDR1 MNHEY and CDR2 SVGAGI. The CDR3, as DNA: TGTGCCAGCAGTTACCAACAGGGGGCCACTGAAGCTTTCTTT. Amino acids: CASSYQQGATEAFF.

The chain recombines TRBV6-5 with TRBJ1-2; 7 bases are shared with TRBD1. V gave up 5 bases and J gave up 0 bases; unmatched junction bases: 6. The CDR3 covers 15 residues. Germline-derived CDR1 and CDR2 are MNHEY and SVGAGI. Written as DNA, the CDR3 is TGTGCCAGCAGTCCCGCCGGGACAGCTAACTATGGCTACACCTTC. Translated, it gives CASSPAGTANYGYTF.

The gene calls are TRBV6-1 and TRBJ2-1, with 8 bases aligning to TRBD1. The germline CDR1 and CDR2 sequences are MNHNS and SASEGT. V trimming: 3 bases; J trimming: 4 bases; junction bases outside the gene matches: 11. The CDR3 is 17 amino acids. The CDR3 spells CASSDLGTGDKYNEQFF. In nucleotides, the CDR3 is TGTGCCAGCAGTGATCTCGGGACAGGTGACAAGTACAATGAGCAGTTCTTC.

This clone occurred once. The chain carries TRBV10-3 and TRBJ2-3, with a weak D call TRBD1 (6 bases). The CDR3 length is 16 residues. The germline CDR1 and CDR2 sequences are ENHRY and SYGVKD. V lost 2 bases to trimming and J lost 0 bases, with 12 bases between them. The CDR3 DNA sequence: TGTGCCATCAGTGAGCAGACAGGATCTAGCACAGATACGCAGTATTTT. This sequence encodes CAISEQTGSSTDTQYF.

On this clone itself: The same CDR3 is also encoded by other DNA sequences in this sample. The J gene is TRBJ2-7, the V gene TRBV5-4; no firm D call. V was clipped by 4 bases and J by 1 base, with 9 bases between them. The CDR3 sequence is 13 residues long. Germline V gene lookup returns CDR1 SGHNT and CDR2 YYREEE (reference sequence). In nucleotides, the CDR3 is TGTGCCAGCAGCCCTTCCAGTTCCTACGAGCAGTACTTC. Amino acids: CASSPSSSYEQYF.

V gene TRBV28 combines with J gene TRBJ2-7; 12 positions match TRBD1. The J segment lost 0 bases and the V segment lost 3 bases, leaving 3 bases of the junction unmatched. Germline CDR1 reads MDHEN; CDR2 reads SYDVKM. The CDR3 extends over 16 amino acids. DNA for the CDR3: TGTGCCAGCAGTTTGGGACAGGGGGCCCTCTCCTACGAGCAGTACTTC. Translated: CASSLGQGALSYEQYF.

A single count supports this clone. The chain uses TRBV6-5 and TRBJ2-7; D not certain. Germline CDR1 and CDR2: MNHEY and SVGAGI. V was clipped by 9 bases and J by 6 bases, with 6 bases between them. This CDR3 spans 9 amino acids. CDR3 DNA: TGTGCCAGGAAGCGCGAGCAGTACTTC. It codes for CARKREQYF.

V is TRBV5-4 and J is TRBJ1-2; 12 bases line up with TRBD1. The ends lost 4 bases at V and 5 bases at J; junction bases unmatched: 9. Germline loops: CDR1 SGHNT, CDR2 YYREEE (reference sequence). The CDR3 loop spans 16 amino acids. CDR3 nucleotide sequence: TGTGCCAGCAGCGCAGCCGGGACAGGGGGCACATATGGCTACACCTTC. It yields the protein CASSAAGTGGTYGYTF. The full variable domain, completed using reference TRBV5-4 and TRBJ1-2, is ETGVTQSPTHLIKTRGQQVTLRCSSQSGHNTVSWYQQALGQGPQFIFQYYREEENGRGNFPPRFSGLQFPNYSSELNVNALELDDSALYLCASSAAGTGGTYGYTFGSGTRLTVV.

The chain links TRBV27 to TRBJ1-4; 7 bases agree with TRBD1. CDR1 and CDR2 from the germline V gene are MNHEY and SMNVEV (reference sequence). V lost 6 bases to trimming and J lost 8 bases; unmatched junction nucleotides: 9. This CDR3 spans 14 amino acids. The CDR3 bases are TGTGCCAGCAGGACTACGGTGGACAGGGAAAAACTGTTTTTT. Its protein is CASRTTVDREKLFF. Full variable domain (missing parts from reference TRBV27 and TRBJ1-4): EAQVTQNPRYLITVTGKKLTVTCSQNMNHEYMSWYRQDPGLGLRQIYYSMNVEVTDKGDVPEGYKVSRKEKRNFPLILESPSPNQTSLYFCASRTTVDREKLFFGSGTQLSVL.

The J gene is TRBJ1-5, the V gene TRBV7-6; tentative D call: TRBD1 (5 bases). The CDR3 is made up of 14 amino acids. Trimming shortened V by 0 bases and J by 7 bases, and 10 bases separated the two germline ends. The V gene's germline CDR1 is SGHVS and CDR2 FNYEAQ. CDR3 in amino acids: CASSLAGAVQPQHF. For the CDR3, the DNA is TGTGCCAGCAGCTTAGCAGGGGCCGTGCAGCCCCAGCATTTT.